The sequence of this T cell receptor beta chain was determined in a study of regulatory T cells. Study observations and caveats: Hydrophobic residues at CDR3 positions 6 and 7 were enriched in conventional CD4+ T cells of CD3G-deficient patients.

In the case of this clone: The target antigen is unknown.

The CDR3 has 14 residues. Germline assignment: CDR1 MDHEN and CDR2 SYDVKM. Deletions cut 5 bases from V and 7 bases from J, with 15 bases between. The PCR used 52 TRBV and 13 TRBJ primers. The data were produced by immunoSEQ multiplex PCR, yet TCRdb's version contains in-frame clones alone and is incomplete. This sample has 25,000 to 40,000 clones; nearly 95% occur once, and the top ten carry over 0.85%. J is TRBJ1-5 and V is TRBV28, with D possibly matching TRBD1 (5 bases). The receptor's source is a child aged 2 to 9 with CD3G deficiency. Sequencing was done on a sample of conventional CD4+ T cells sorted from blood. CDR3 coding DNA: TGTGCCAGCAGTCCCCTCGCGGGGCGACAGCCCCAGCATTTT. Amino acid sequence: CASSPLAGRQPQHF.